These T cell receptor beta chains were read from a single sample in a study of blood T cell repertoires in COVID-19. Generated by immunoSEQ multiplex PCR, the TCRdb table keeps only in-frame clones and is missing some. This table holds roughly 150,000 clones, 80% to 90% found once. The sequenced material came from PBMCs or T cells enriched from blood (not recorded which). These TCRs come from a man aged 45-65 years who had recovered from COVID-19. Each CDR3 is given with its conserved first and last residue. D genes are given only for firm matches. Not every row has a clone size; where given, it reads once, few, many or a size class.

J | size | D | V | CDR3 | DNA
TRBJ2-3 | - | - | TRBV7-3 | CASSSTGESLEQYF | TGTGCCAGCAGCTCAACGGGCGAGTCTCTGGAGCAGTATTTT
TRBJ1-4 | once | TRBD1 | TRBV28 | CASSLQGATNEKLFF | TGTGCCAGCAGTCTCCAGGGGGCAACTAATGAAAAACTGTTTTTT
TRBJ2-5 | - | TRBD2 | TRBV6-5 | CASRDSGGAETQYF | TGTGCCAGCAGGGATAGCGGGGGGGCGGAGACCCAGTACTTC
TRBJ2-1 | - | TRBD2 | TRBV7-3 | CASSPGTSGLNEQFF | TGTGCCAGCAGCCCCGGGACTAGCGGACTGAATGAGCAGTTCTTC
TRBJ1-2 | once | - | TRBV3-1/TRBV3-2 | CASSQASGNGYTF | TGTGCCAGCAGCCAAGCTTCAGGGAATGGCTACACCTTC
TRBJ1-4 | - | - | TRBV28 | CASQDRMDEKLFF | TGTGCCAGCCAAGACAGGATGGATGAAAAACTGTTTTTT
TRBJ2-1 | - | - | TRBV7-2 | CASSLRSSYNEQFF | TGTGCCAGCAGCCTCCGCAGCTCCTACAATGAGCAGTTCTTC
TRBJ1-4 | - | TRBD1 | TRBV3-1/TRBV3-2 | CASTTGGDANEKLFF | TGTGCCAGCACGACAGGGGGTGATGCTAATGAAAAACTGTTTTTT
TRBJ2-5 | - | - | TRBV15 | CATSRDRTPGETQYF | TGTGCCACCAGCAGAGATCGGACTCCTGGGGAGACCCAGTACTTC
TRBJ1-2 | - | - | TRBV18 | CASSPDNNYGYTF | TGTGCCAGCTCACCGGACAATAACTATGGCTACACCTTC
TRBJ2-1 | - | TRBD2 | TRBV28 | CASSALAGGSYNEQFF | TGTGCCAGCAGCGCACTAGCGGGAGGATCCTACAATGAGCAGTTCTTC
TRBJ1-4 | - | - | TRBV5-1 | CASSLTGRGDEKLFF | TGCGCCAGCAGCTTGACCGGCAGGGGAGATGAAAAACTGTTTTTT
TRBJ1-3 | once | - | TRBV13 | CASRTLGPAGNTIYF | TGTGCCAGCAGAACCCTTGGGCCCGCGGGAAACACCATATATTTT
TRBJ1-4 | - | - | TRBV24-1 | CATSDGAETNEKLFF | TGTGCCACCAGTGATGGGGCCGAAACTAATGAAAAACTGTTTTTT
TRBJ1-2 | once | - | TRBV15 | CATSVRQGGASGGYTF | TGTGCCACCAGCGTCCGTCAAGGAGGGGCGTCTGGGGGCTACACCTTC
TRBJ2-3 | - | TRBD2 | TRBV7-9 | CASSWTSGRRETDTQYF | TGTGCCAGCAGCTGGACTAGCGGGCGGCGAGAAACAGATACGCAGTATTTT
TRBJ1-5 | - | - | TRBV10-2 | CASSDAGVGNQPQHF | TGCGCCAGCAGTGATGCGGGAGTCGGCAATCAGCCCCAGCATTTT
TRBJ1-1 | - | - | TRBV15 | CATSRFRDSEAFF | TGTGCCACCAGCAGATTCCGGGACTCCGAAGCTTTCTTT
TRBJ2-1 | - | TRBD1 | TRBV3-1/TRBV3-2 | CASSQQGASEQFF | TGTGCCAGCAGCCAACAGGGGGCTTCTGAGCAGTTCTTC
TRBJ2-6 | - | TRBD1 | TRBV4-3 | CASSQVGVSQGARGANVLTF | TGCGCCAGCAGCCAAGTCGGAGTTTCCCAGGGGGCGCGAGGGGCCAACGTCCTGACTTTC
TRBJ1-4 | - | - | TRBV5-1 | CASSVGSRATNEKLFF | TGCGCCAGCAGCGTGGGATCTCGGGCAACTAATGAAAAACTGTTTTTT
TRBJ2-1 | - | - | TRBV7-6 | CASSLRGGGSSYNEQFF | TGTGCCAGCAGCTTACGTGGGGGAGGAAGCTCCTACAATGAGCAGTTCTTC
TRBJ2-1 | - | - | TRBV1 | CTSSLAEDTPDNEQFF | TGCACCAGCAGCCTCGCCGAGGACACACCCGACAATGAGCAGTTCTTC
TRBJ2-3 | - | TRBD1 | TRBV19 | CASSPRTGTDTQYF | TGTGCCAGTAGTCCCCGGACAGGGACAGATACGCAGTATTTT
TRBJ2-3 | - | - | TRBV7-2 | CASSFSFVLTDTQYF | TGTGCCAGCAGTTTCTCCTTTGTCCTCACAGATACGCAGTATTTT
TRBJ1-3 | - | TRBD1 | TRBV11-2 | CASSPDRAGNTIYF | TGTGCCAGCAGCCCGGACAGGGCTGGAAACACCATATATTTT